The 30 T cell receptor beta chains below all came from one sample that was sequenced in a study of identical twins. TCRdb re-called the 5' RACE reads with MiXCR, one entry per CDR3 protein. The sample shows 1.5 million to 2 million distinct CDR3 sequences, 25% to 35% of them seen only once. Sequences were obtained from cord blood. The source is a newborn girl in good health.

This chain joins TRBV12-3 or TRBV12-4 and TRBJ1-2; 9 bases are a match to TRBD1. CDR3 size: 14 residues. V lost 6 bases to trimming and J lost 7 bases; unmatched junction nucleotides: 9. The CDR3 DNA follows: TGTGCCAGCAGCCCCGAAACAGGGGGCTTTGGCTACACCTTC. Translated, it gives CASSPETGGFGYTF.

This clonotype was counted a few times. V and J are TRBV20-1 and TRBJ1-4, with D possibly matching TRBD1 (5 bases). Trimming took off 3 bases at V and 3 bases at J, with 14 bases between the two ends. CDR1 is DFQATT and CDR2 is SNEGSKA in the germline V gene (reference sequence). This CDR3 contains 15 residues. The CDR3 sequence is CSASRTGGANEKLFF. The CDR3 nucleotides are TGCAGTGCTAGTAGGACGGGGGGAGCTAATGAAAAACTGTTTTTT.

The genes are TRBV3-1 and TRBJ2-2; D may be TRBD2 (7 bases). Germline CDR1 and CDR2: LGHDT and YNNKEL (reference sequence). Trimming left V 0 bases short and J 5 bases short, with 13 bases between. CDR3 length: 16 residues. CDR3 residues: CASSQDPGGRTGELFF. CDR3 in DNA: TGTGCCAGCAGCCAAGATCCGGGGGGCAGGACCGGGGAGCTGTTTTTT.

The genes are TRBV5-1 and TRBJ2-3; 12 nucleotides align to TRBD1. V lost 4 bases to trimming and J lost 2 bases; unmatched junction nucleotides: 5. Germline lookup yields CDR1 SGHRS and CDR2 YFSETQ. This CDR3 contains 16 residues. The CDR3 spells CASSHGTGGITDTQYF. The CDR3 nucleotides are TGCGCCAGCAGCCACGGGACAGGGGGCATCACAGATACGCAGTATTTT.

The V and J genes are TRBV24-1 and TRBJ2-3; possibly TRBD2 for D (6 bases). There are 15 residues in the CDR3. V gave up 4 bases and J gave up 1 base, with 11 bases separating them. The germline V gene encodes CDR1 KGHDR and CDR2 SFDVKD. DNA for the CDR3: TGTGCCACCAGTGACGGGGGAAGAGGCACAGATACGCAGTATTTT. It yields the protein CATSDGGRGTDTQYF.

V and J are TRBV5-1 and TRBJ2-7, with 8 bases that match TRBD2. J lost 7 bases, V lost 0 bases, and 6 bases had no gene match. Germline loops: CDR1 SGHRS, CDR2 YFSETQ. This CDR3 contains 14 residues. This CDR3 is CASSLVGRGNEQYF. The CDR3 coding sequence is TGCGCCAGCAGCTTGGTCGGGAGGGGGAATGAGCAGTACTTC.

Remarks on this clonotype: A much larger clone differs from this one at a single base, so this may be a read error. V gene TRBV7-6 combines with J gene TRBJ2-3; 15 bases agree with TRBD2. Per the germline V gene, CDR1 is SGHVS and CDR2 is FNYEAQ. The CDR3 totals 16 residues. With 4 bases clipped from V and 2 bases from J, the junction kept 1 base outside the gene matches. CDR3 in amino acids: CASSWTSGGDTDTQYF. Here the CDR3 DNA reads TGTGCCAGCAGCTGGACTAGCGGGGGGGACACAGATACGCAGTATTTT.

The chain links TRBV2 to TRBJ2-1, with 11 nucleotides matching TRBD2. The germline V gene encodes CDR1 SNHLY and CDR2 FYNNEI. This CDR3 contains 15 residues. The trim removed 4 bases at V and 6 bases at J, leaving 5 bases unmatched. The CDR3 region is CASSAAGLAVNEQFF. CDR3 in DNA: TGTGCCAGCAGTGCCGCGGGACTAGCGGTCAATGAGCAGTTCTTC.

The gene calls are TRBV24-1 and TRBJ2-1, with 7 nucleotides matching TRBD2. The CDR3 extends over 17 amino acids. V shed 1 base, J shed 5 bases, and the junction held 10 bases outside the gene matches. Germline CDR1 is KGHDR and CDR2 is SFDVKD. CDR3 amino acids: CATSDLIRRERDNEQFF. The CDR3 DNA reads as TGTGCCACCAGTGATTTAATTCGGCGGGAGAGAGACAATGAGCAGTTCTTC.

The V call is TRBV12-3 or TRBV12-4, the J call TRBJ2-5; maybe TRBD1 (5 bases). The CDR3 has 13 amino acids. V was trimmed by 7 bases and J by 1 base, leaving 10 bases between them. The CDR3 sequence: CASNQGSQETQYF. CDR3 DNA sequence: TGTGCCAGCAACCAGGGAAGCCAAGAGACCCAGTACTTC.

This clonotype appeared a few times. The chain links TRBV6-6 to TRBJ1-1, with D possibly matching TRBD1 (6 bases). The germline V gene encodes CDR1 MNHNY and CDR2 SVGAGI (reference sequence). The CDR3 has 12 residues. Trimming pared 9 bases from V and 4 bases from J, leaving 12 bases between. The chain's CDR3 is CASYREGTEAFF. The CDR3 DNA reads as TGTGCCAGTTACAGGGAGGGCACTGAAGCTTTCTTT.

This chain connects TRBV10-3 to TRBJ1-2; 8 bases fit TRBD1. The CDR3 runs to 16 residues. The germline V gene encodes CDR1 ENHRY and CDR2 SYGVKD. With V trimmed by 5 bases and J by 5 bases, 13 bases remained unmatched. CDR3 sequence reads: CAISSLDRDVRYGYTF. The CDR3 coding sequence is TGTGCCATCAGTTCACTGGACAGGGATGTTCGGTATGGCTACACCTTC.

This clonotype was observed at least ten times. V is TRBV7-2 and J is TRBJ1-4; D is unresolved. This CDR3 contains 15 residues. The V end lost 2 bases, the J end lost 3 bases, and 10 bases lay between the germline ends. Germline loops: CDR1 SGHTA, CDR2 FQGNSA. The CDR3 DNA is TGTGCCAGCAGCTTATCGGCAGCCTCTAATGAAAAACTGTTTTTT. Translating gives CASSLSAASNEKLFF.

Points on this clonotype: Germline is not matched at one junction end, which may reflect a read error. CDR3 protein: CASSPRGGPNSYNGQFF. In nucleotides, the CDR3 is TGTGCCAGCAGCCCTCGCGGGGGCCCAAACTCCTACAATGGGCAGTTCTTC. The gene calls are TRBV27 and TRBJ2-1, with D perhaps TRBD2 (7 bases). CDR3 length: 17 amino acids. CDR1 is MNHEY and CDR2 is SMNVEV in the germline V gene (reference sequence).

The CDR3 DNA is TGTGCCAGCAGCTTCGCTGCAGGGGAAGGCTATAGCAATCAGCCCCAGCATTTT. Translating gives CASSFAAGEGYSNQPQHF. The chain carries TRBV7-9 and TRBJ1-5, with D tentatively TRBD1 (6 bases). This CDR3 is built from 18 residues. Germline assignment: CDR1 SEHNR and CDR2 FQNEAQ (reference sequence). V was pared by 3 bases and J by 0 bases, with 18 bases between.

The V and J genes are TRBV7-9 and TRBJ2-3; the D gene is possibly TRBD1 (6 bases). The germline gives CDR1 SEHNR, CDR2 FQNEAQ (reference sequence). The V gene lost 0 bases and the J gene lost 3 bases, with 10 bases spanning the gap. The CDR3 loop spans 15 amino acids. The CDR3 bases are TGTGCCAGCAGCTTAGCGGCAGGGGAAACAGATACGCAGTATTTT. Its translation: CASSLAAGETDTQYF. The whole variable domain, filled in from reference TRBV7-9 and TRBJ2-3, reads DTGVSQNPRHKITKRGQNVTFRCDPISEHNRLYWYRQTLGQGPEFLTYFQNEAQLEKSRLLSDRFSAERPKGSFSTLEIQRTEQGDSAMYLCASSLAAGETDTQYFGPGTRLTVL.

J is TRBJ2-1 and V is TRBV4-2; a weak D match, TRBD2 (6 bases). The germline V gene encodes CDR1 LGHNA and CDR2 YNFKEQ. Trimming stripped 1 base from V and 13 bases from J, with 14 bases between. The CDR3 extends over 13 amino acids. CDR3 in DNA: TGTGCCAGCAGCCAAGCTAGAGGAGGGACCCAGTTCTTC. It codes for CASSQARGGTQFF.

The CDR3 protein is CASSVEWLAGETQYF. For the CDR3, the DNA is TGTGCCAGCAGCGTTGAGTGGTTGGCAGGGGAGACCCAGTACTTC. The chain links TRBV9 to TRBJ2-5; D is possibly TRBD1 (5 bases). Trimming removed 2 bases from V and 5 bases from J, with 16 bases in between. Germline V lookup: CDR1 SGDLS, CDR2 YYNGEE. This CDR3 has 15 residues.

This rearrangement joins TRBV20-1 to TRBJ2-7, with D tentatively TRBD1 or TRBD2 (5 bases each). The V end lost 0 bases, the J end lost 6 bases, and 6 bases lay between the germline ends. This CDR3 is built from 11 residues. The V gene's germline CDR1 is DFQATT and CDR2 SNEGSKA (reference sequence). This CDR3 is CSARDGTEQYF. In DNA form, the CDR3 reads TGCAGTGCTAGAGACGGGACCGAGCAGTACTTC.

This clonotype turned up a few times. J is TRBJ2-4 and V is TRBV11-2; 10 positions match TRBD2. After removal of 5 bases from V and 5 bases from J, the junction contained 9 bases not matched to a gene. The germline V gene encodes CDR1 SGHAT and CDR2 FQNNGV. The CDR3 sequence is 16 residues long. CDR3 protein: CASSPETSGVQNIQYF. The CDR3 DNA reads as TGTGCCAGCAGCCCGGAAACTAGCGGGGTCCAAAACATTCAGTACTTC.

The rearrangement links TRBV12-3 or TRBV12-4 to TRBJ1-1; unclear D gene. Trimming cost V 4 bases and J 0 bases, with 12 bases left between them. The length of the CDR3 is 15 residues. The CDR3 DNA follows: TGTGCCAGCAGTTACGAGTCTAGGGTGAACACTGAAGCTTTCTTT. It translates to CASSYESRVNTEAFF.

The rearrangement links TRBV25-1 to TRBJ2-3; TRBD2 matches 10 bases. The CDR3 extends over 17 amino acids. After removal of 4 bases from V and 0 bases from J, the junction contained 7 bases not matched to a gene. The V gene's germline CDR1 is MGHDK and CDR2 SYGVNS. CDR3 protein: CASSVIAGGGSTDTQYF. For the CDR3, the DNA is TGTGCCAGCAGTGTAATAGCGGGGGGTGGTAGCACAGATACGCAGTATTTT. The complete variable domain, with remaining parts taken from reference TRBV25-1 and TRBJ2-3, reads EADIYQTPRYLVIGTGKKITLECSQTMGHDKMYWYQQDPGMELHLIHYSYGVNSTEKGDLSSESTVSRIRTEHFPLTLESARPSHTSQYLCASSVIAGGGSTDTQYFGPGTRLTVL.

This clonotype was seen more than once but under ten times. The chain recombines TRBV27 with TRBJ1-2, with 9 bases matching TRBD1. With 7 bases clipped from V and 5 bases from J, the junction kept 5 bases outside the gene matches. Germline CDR1 is MNHEY and CDR2 is SMNVEV (reference sequence). The CDR3 totals 13 residues. In DNA form, the CDR3 reads TGTGCCAGCAAACAGGGGGCTTGGTATGGCTACACCTTC. This gives the protein CASKQGAWYGYTF.

The V call is TRBV13, the J call TRBJ2-1; unclear D gene. Germline V CDR1 and CDR2: PRHDT, FYEKMQ (reference sequence). The CDR3 spans 15 residues. V was shortened by 2 bases and J by 3 bases, with 11 bases between the two germline ends. The chain's CDR3 is CASSLIPDGYNEQFF. DNA of the CDR3: TGTGCCAGCAGCTTAATCCCGGACGGCTACAATGAGCAGTTCTTC.

J is TRBJ2-5 and V is TRBV9; TRBD2 agrees at 9 bases. There are 16 residues in the CDR3. The V gene's germline CDR1 is SGDLS and CDR2 YYNGEE. V lost 4 bases to trimming and J lost 2 bases; unmatched junction nucleotides: 9. The CDR3 DNA reads TGTGCCAGCAGCCAAACACGGGCGGGGGGGCAAGAGACCCAGTACTTC. Its protein is CASSQTRAGGQETQYF.

V is TRBV27 and J is TRBJ1-6; 7 bases are a match to TRBD1. This CDR3 is 17 amino acids long. Losses at the gene ends were 5 bases for V and 4 bases for J; bases not matched to a gene: 11. Germline CDR1 and CDR2: MNHEY and SMNVEV (reference sequence). CDR3 nucleotide sequence: TGTGCCAGCAGTCGGACACAGGGGTTTACGTATAATTCACCCCTCCACTTT. This gives the protein CASSRTQGFTYNSPLHF.

V and J are TRBV4-2 and TRBJ2-7; the D is unclear. In germline, CDR1 is LGHNA, CDR2 YNFKEQ. Trimming took off 1 base at V and 0 bases at J, with 10 bases between the two ends. There are 15 residues in the CDR3. CDR3 loop: CASSQGNSFSYEQYF. CDR3 DNA sequence: TGTGCCAGCAGCCAAGGTAACAGTTTCTCCTACGAGCAGTACTTC.

This chain links TRBV6-5 with TRBJ1-5; tentatively, D is TRBD1 (6 bases). The V gene's germline CDR1 is MNHEY and CDR2 SVGAGI. V dropped 5 bases and J dropped 7 bases, with 15 bases sitting between them. The CDR3 loop spans 14 amino acids. CDR3 bases: TGTGCCAGCAGTGAACAGGGCGGGGGACAGCCCCAGCATTTT. Amino acids: CASSEQGGGQPQHF.

The V gene is TRBV7-9, the J gene TRBJ1-2; 7 bases are a match to TRBD1. Germline V gives CDR1 SEHNR, CDR2 FQNEAQ (reference sequence). The V and J ends lost 0 bases and 4 bases, in that order; junction bases with no gene match: 8. CDR3 length: 16 residues. The CDR3 nucleotides read TGTGCCAGCAGCTTAGCGCGGGCAGGGGGGCTCTATGGCTACACCTTC. Its protein product is CASSLARAGGLYGYTF.

The gene calls are TRBV9 and TRBJ1-4; 10 positions agree with TRBD1. CDR1 is SGDLS and CDR2 is YYNGEE in the germline V gene. The length of the CDR3 is 14 residues. V lost 1 base and J lost 7; bases outside the gene matches: 1. CDR3 in DNA: TGTGCCAGCAGCGTAAGACAGGGGGCTGAAAAACTGTTTTTT. Its translation: CASSVRQGAEKLFF. The full variable domain, its missing parts supplied by reference TRBV9 and TRBJ1-4, is DSGVTQTPKHLITATGQRVTLRCSPRSGDLSVYWYQQSLDQGLQFLIQYYNGEERAKGNILERFSAQQFPDLHSELNLSSLELGDSALYFCASSVRQGAEKLFFGSGTQLSVL.